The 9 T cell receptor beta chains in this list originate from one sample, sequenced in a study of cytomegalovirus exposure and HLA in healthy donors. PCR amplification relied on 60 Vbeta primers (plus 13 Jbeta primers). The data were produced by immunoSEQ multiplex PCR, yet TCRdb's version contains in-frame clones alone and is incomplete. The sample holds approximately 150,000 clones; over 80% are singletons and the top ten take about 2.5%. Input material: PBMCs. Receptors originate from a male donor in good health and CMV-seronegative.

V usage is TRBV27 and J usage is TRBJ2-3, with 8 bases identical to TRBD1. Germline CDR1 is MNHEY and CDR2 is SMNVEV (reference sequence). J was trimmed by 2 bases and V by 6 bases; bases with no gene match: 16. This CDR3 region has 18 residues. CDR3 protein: CASRTYRGASTFTDTQYF. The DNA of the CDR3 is TGTGCCAGCAGAACCTACAGGGGGGCAAGCACTTTCACAGATACGCAGTATTTT.

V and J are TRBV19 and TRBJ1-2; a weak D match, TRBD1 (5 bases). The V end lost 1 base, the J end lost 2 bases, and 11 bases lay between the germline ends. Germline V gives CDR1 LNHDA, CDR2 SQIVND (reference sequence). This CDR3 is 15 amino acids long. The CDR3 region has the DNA TGTGCCAGTAGTATAGTTTCGGGGGTAAACTATGGCTACACCTTC. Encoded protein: CASSIVSGVNYGYTF. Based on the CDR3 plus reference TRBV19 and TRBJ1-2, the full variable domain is DGGITQSPKYLFRKEGQNVTLSCEQNLNHDAMYWYRQDPGQGLRLIYYSQIVNDFQKGDIAEGYSVSREKKESFPLTVTSAQKNPTAFYLCASSIVSGVNYGYTFGSGTRLTVV.

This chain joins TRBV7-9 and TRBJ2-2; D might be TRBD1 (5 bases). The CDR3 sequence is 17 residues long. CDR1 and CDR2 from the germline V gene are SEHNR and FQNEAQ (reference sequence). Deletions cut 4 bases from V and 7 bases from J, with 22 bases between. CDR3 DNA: TGTGCCAGCAGCTATACCACAGGACCGAAAAGGGGCGGGGAGCTGTTTTTT. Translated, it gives CASSYTTGPKRGGELFF.

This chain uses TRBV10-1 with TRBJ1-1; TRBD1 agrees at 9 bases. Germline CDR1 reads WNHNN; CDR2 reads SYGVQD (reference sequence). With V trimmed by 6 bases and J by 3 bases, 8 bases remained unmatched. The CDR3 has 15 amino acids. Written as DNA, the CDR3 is TGCGCCAGCAGCGACAGGGGGACAGAGGACACTGAAGCTTTCTTT. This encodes CASSDRGTEDTEAFF.

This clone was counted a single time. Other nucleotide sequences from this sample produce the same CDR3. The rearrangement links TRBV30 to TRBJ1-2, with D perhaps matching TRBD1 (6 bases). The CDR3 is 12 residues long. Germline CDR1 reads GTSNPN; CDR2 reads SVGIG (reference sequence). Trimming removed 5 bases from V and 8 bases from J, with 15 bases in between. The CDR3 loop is CAWATGYLGYTF. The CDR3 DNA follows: TGTGCCTGGGCAACAGGGTACCTAGGCTACACCTTC.

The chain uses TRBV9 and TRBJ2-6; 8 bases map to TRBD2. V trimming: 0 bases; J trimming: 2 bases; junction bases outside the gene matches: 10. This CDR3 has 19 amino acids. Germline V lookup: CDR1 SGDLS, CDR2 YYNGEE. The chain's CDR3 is CASSVARGGARPGANVLTF. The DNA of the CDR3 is TGTGCCAGCAGCGTAGCCCGGGGGGGGGCCCGACCTGGGGCCAACGTCCTGACTTTC.

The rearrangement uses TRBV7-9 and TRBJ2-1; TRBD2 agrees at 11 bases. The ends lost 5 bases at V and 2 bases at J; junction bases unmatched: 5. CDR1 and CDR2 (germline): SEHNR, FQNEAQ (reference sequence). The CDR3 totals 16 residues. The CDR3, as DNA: TGTGCCAGCAGCGTTCCGGGACTAGCGGCCTACAATGAGCAGTTCTTC. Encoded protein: CASSVPGLAAYNEQFF.

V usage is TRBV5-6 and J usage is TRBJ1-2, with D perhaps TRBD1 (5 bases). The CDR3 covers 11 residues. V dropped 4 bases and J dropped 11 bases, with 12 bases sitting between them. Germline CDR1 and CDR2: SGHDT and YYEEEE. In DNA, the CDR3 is TGTGCCAGCAGCCTTTTGACAGCTTACACCTTC. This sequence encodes CASSLLTAYTF.

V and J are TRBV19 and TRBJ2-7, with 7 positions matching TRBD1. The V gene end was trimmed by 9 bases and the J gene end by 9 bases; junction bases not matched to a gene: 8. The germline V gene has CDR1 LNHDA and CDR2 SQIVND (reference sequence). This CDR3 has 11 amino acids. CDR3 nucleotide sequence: TGTGCCAGCGGGACAGCCGAGGGGCAGTACTTC. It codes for CASGTAEGQYF.